The rows below give T cell receptor beta chains drawn from one sample of a study of cytomegalovirus exposure and HLA in healthy donors. The repertoire was sequenced with immunoSEQ multiplex PCR; TCRdb's copy has only in-frame clones and lacks some. The table has 190,000 or so clones, about 80% seen once. The sequenced sample consisted of PBMCs. The receptors shown here come from a woman under 30 in good health and CMV-seropositive. Each CDR3 is given with its conserved first and last residue. The order of the fields is J gene, D gene, V gene, clone size, CDR3 protein, CDR3 DNA. A D gene is named only where the DNA matches it firmly. The size field is filled for only some rows; it gives once, few, many or a size class.

TRBJ2-6,NA,TRBV5-1,NA,CASSLDSSGANVLTF,TGCGCCAGCAGCTTGGACAGCTCTGGGGCCAACGTCCTGACTTTC
TRBJ1-3,TRBD1,TRBV7-3,NA,CASSKQGASGNTIYF,TGTGCCAGCAGCAAACAGGGGGCGTCTGGAAACACCATATATTTT
TRBJ2-3,TRBD2,TRBV5-1,NA,CASSPLAGGPRDTQYF,TGCGCCAGCAGCCCCCTAGCGGGGGGGCCTAGAGATACGCAGTATTTT
TRBJ1-5,TRBD1,TRBV6-5,NA,CASKKEGALGQPQHF,TGTGCCAGCAAAAAAGAGGGGGCGCTGGGTCAGCCCCAGCATTTT
TRBJ2-7,NA,TRBV21-1,NA,CASSKTTYEQYF,TGTGCCAGCAGCAAAACTACCTACGAGCAGTACTTC
TRBJ1-1,NA,TRBV5-4,NA,CASSDGLPGTEAFF,TGTGCCAGCAGCGACGGACTTCCCGGCACTGAAGCTTTCTTT
TRBJ2-2,NA,TRBV6-6,NA,CASSYWGDGELFF,TGTGCCAGCAGTTACTGGGGGGACGGGGAGCTGTTTTTT
TRBJ2-3,NA,TRBV27,NA,CASSFLRERGDTQYF,TGTGCCAGCAGTTTTCTCAGGGAAAGAGGAGATACGCAGTATTTT
TRBJ2-5,NA,TRBV2,NA,CASRGGQLYQYF,TGTGCCAGCAGGGGGGGACAGCTGTACCAGTACTTC
TRBJ2-7,TRBD1,TRBV6-5,once,CASSSGGEQYF,TGTGCCAGCAGTTCAGGGGGCGAGCAGTACTTC
TRBJ2-5,TRBD2,TRBV27,NA,CASSLRLAGVQETQYF,TGTGCCAGCAGCCTCCGATTAGCGGGGGTCCAAGAGACCCAGTACTTC
TRBJ1-2,TRBD1,TRBV5-1,NA,CASSPGQGSGGYTF,TGCGCCAGCAGCCCGGGACAGGGCTCGGGAGGCTACACCTTC
TRBJ1-1,NA,TRBV29-1,NA,CSVRETEAFF,TGCAGCGTGAGGGAAACTGAAGCTTTCTTT
TRBJ2-7,TRBD1,TRBV18,NA,CASSIGQGAYEQYF,TGTGCCAGCTCCATTGGACAGGGGGCCTACGAGCAGTACTTC
TRBJ1-1,NA,TRBV29-1,NA,CSTPGAHMNTEAFF,TGCAGCACCCCGGGAGCACACATGAACACTGAAGCTTTCTTT
TRBJ1-1,TRBD1,TRBV13,NA,CASSLRGPGTVMNTEAFF,TGTGCCAGCAGCTTAAGAGGACCCGGGACAGTGATGAACACTGAAGCTTTCTTT
TRBJ2-1,NA,TRBV5-4,NA,CASSLVQGSNEQFF,TGTGCCAGCAGCTTGGTTCAGGGGTCTAATGAGCAGTTCTTC
TRBJ1-2,TRBD1,TRBV6-5,once,CASRARTGSNYGYTF,TGTGCCAGCAGGGCCCGGACAGGGAGTAACTATGGCTACACCTTC
TRBJ1-2,NA,TRBV5-3,few,CARSEDGYTF,TGTGCCAGAAGTGAGGATGGCTACACCTTC
TRBJ2-7,TRBD1,TRBV2,NA,CASRWDRNYEQYF,TGTGCCAGCCGCTGGGACAGGAACTACGAGCAGTACTTC
TRBJ1-1,NA,TRBV5-1,NA,CASSPTARKNTEAFF,TGCGCCAGCAGCCCTACGGCGCGGAAGAACACTGAAGCTTTCTTT
TRBJ1-1,NA,TRBV27,NA,CASSLNTGNTEAFF,TGTGCCAGCAGTTTAAATACAGGGAACACTGAAGCTTTCTTT
TRBJ2-5,NA,TRBV7-9,NA,CASSPPRETQYF,TGTGCCAGCAGCCCCCCCCGAGAGACCCAGTACTTC
TRBJ2-5,NA,TRBV13,NA,CASSGRGFRYRETQYF,TGTGCCAGCAGTGGTAGGGGTTTTCGATATCGGGAGACCCAGTACTTC
TRBJ1-4,NA,TRBV4-2,NA,CASSHRVNEKLFF,TGTGCCAGCAGCCACAGGGTTAATGAAAAACTGTTTTTT
TRBJ1-2,TRBD1,TRBV7-8,few,CASSPGGGADYGYTF,TGTGCCAGCAGCCCAGGAGGGGGCGCAGACTATGGCTACACCTTC
TRBJ2-2,NA,TRBV4-3,NA,CASSRGNGELFF,TGCGCCAGCAGCCGAGGTAACGGGGAGCTGTTTTTT
TRBJ1-6,TRBD1,TRBV4-1,NA,CASSQSAGQGHSPLHF,TGCGCCAGCAGCCAATCGGCAGGACAGGGACATTCACCCCTCCACTTT
TRBJ2-1,TRBD2,TRBV11-2,NA,CASSPSGGAGNEQFF,TGTGCCAGCAGCCCTAGCGGGGGGGCCGGGAATGAGCAGTTCTTC
TRBJ1-5,NA,TRBV7-8,NA,CASSFVRVRQRNQPQHF,TGTGCCAGCAGCTTTGTTCGAGTTAGACAGCGCAATCAGCCCCAGCATTTT
TRBJ2-1,TRBD2,TRBV7-2,NA,CASGKLAGPNNEQFF,TGTGCCAGCGGCAAACTAGCGGGGCCAAACAATGAGCAGTTCTTC
TRBJ2-1,NA,TRBV11-2,few,CASTDPGVEGYNEQFF,TGTGCCAGCACCGACCCCGGGGTTGAAGGCTACAATGAGCAGTTCTTC
TRBJ2-4,NA,TRBV29-1,NA,CSVGVSGYKNIQYF,TGCAGCGTTGGGGTGTCGGGGTACAAAAACATTCAGTACTTC
TRBJ1-1,NA,TRBV19,NA,CASSIGEGEAFF,TGTGCCAGTAGTATAGGAGAGGGTGAAGCTTTCTTT
TRBJ2-3,NA,TRBV2,NA,CASSIVGGTDTQYF,TGTGCCAGCAGTATTGTAGGGGGCACAGATACGCAGTATTTT
TRBJ2-3,NA,TRBV7-9,NA,CASSLIRVEDTQYF,TGTGCCAGCAGCTTAATCAGGGTGGAGGATACGCAGTATTTT
TRBJ2-5,NA,TRBV5-4,NA,CASSSRRVTQETQYF,TGTGCCAGCAGCTCGCGCAGGGTGACCCAAGAGACCCAGTACTTC
TRBJ2-6,NA,TRBV27,NA,CASSLRGDSGANVLTF,TGTGCCAGCAGCCTTCGCGGGGACTCTGGGGCCAACGTCCTGACTTTC
TRBJ1-2,TRBD1,TRBV18,NA,CASSPSEGGANYGYTF,TGTGCCAGCTCCCCCAGTGAAGGGGGCGCCAACTATGGCTACACCTTC
TRBJ1-5,TRBD1,TRBV6-1,NA,CASSAQGGQPQHF,TGTGCCAGCAGTGCACAGGGGGGTCAGCCCCAGCATTTT
TRBJ2-7,TRBD2,TRBV6-1,once,CASSDLAGGPHAYEQYF,TGTGCCAGCAGTGACCTAGCGGGGGGCCCGCATGCTTACGAGCAGTACTTC
TRBJ2-1,TRBD2,TRBV15,NA,CATSIRNGGDEQFF,TGTGCCACCAGCATTCGGAATGGGGGGGATGAGCAGTTCTTC
TRBJ2-7,TRBD2,TRBV7-3,NA,CASSRSGGGYEQYF,TGTGCCAGCAGCCGTAGCGGGGGTGGCTACGAGCAGTACTTC
TRBJ1-1,NA,TRBV6-1,NA,CASSETPVLAFF,TGTGCCAGCAGTGAAACTCCGGTTTTAGCTTTCTTT
TRBJ2-2,NA,TRBV18,NA,CASSQISPSSIYTGELFF,TGTGCCAGCTCACAGATTTCGCCGTCGAGCATTTACACCGGGGAGCTGTTTTTT
TRBJ2-1,NA,TRBV19,NA,CASSRAFNEQFF,TGTGCCAGTAGTAGGGCTTTCAATGAGCAGTTCTTC
TRBJ1-4,NA,TRBV5-4,NA,CASSTLGAGDEKLFF,TGTGCCAGCAGCACCTTGGGGGCGGGCGATGAAAAACTGTTTTTT
TRBJ2-7,NA,TRBV7-8,NA,CASSWTATRSYEQYF,TGTGCCAGCAGCTGGACTGCGACCCGCTCCTACGAGCAGTACTTC
TRBJ1-5,TRBD1,TRBV18,NA,CASSPSGTGLGQPQHF,TGTGCCAGCTCACCCTCCGGGACAGGGTTAGGTCAGCCCCAGCATTTT
TRBJ2-1,TRBD1,TRBV5-1,NA,CASSRDRGDEQFF,TGCGCCAGCAGCCGGGACAGGGGCGATGAGCAGTTCTTC
TRBJ2-7,NA,TRBV5-6,NA,CASSLLGSYEQYF,TGTGCCAGCAGCTTGCTAGGGAGCTACGAGCAGTACTTC
TRBJ2-2,NA,TRBV5-4,NA,CASSHNGGGDTGELFF,TGTGCCAGCAGCCACAATGGAGGGGGGGACACCGGGGAGCTGTTTTTT
TRBJ1-1,TRBD1,TRBV9,NA,CASSPQGANTEAFF,TGTGCCAGCAGCCCACAGGGGGCGAACACTGAAGCTTTCTTT
TRBJ2-5,TRBD2,TRBV4-1,NA,CASSPHSWGGGSKETQYF,TGCGCCAGCAGCCCCCACTCGTGGGGCGGGGGGTCCAAAGAGACCCAGTACTTC
TRBJ1-2,NA,TRBV14,NA,CASSQARRGGGYTF,TGTGCCAGCAGCCAAGCCCGACGGGGGGGTGGCTACACCTTC